This is a list of T cell receptor beta chains from one sample in a study of PD-1 blockade in classical Hodgkin lymphoma. TCRdb's copy holds only in-frame clones and misses some; the assay was immunoSEQ multiplex PCR. The sample contains tens of thousands of clones, roughly nine tenths of which appear only once. The material was peripheral blood mononuclear cells (PBMCs), obtained at baseline. These receptors originate from a human donor with classical Hodgkin lymphoma. CDR3s include the opening cysteine and the closing phenylalanine or tryptophan. The order of the fields is J gene, V gene, CDR3 protein.

TRBJ1-2,TRBV28,CASREGQGGSGYTF
TRBJ2-1,TRBV2,CASTLQTDRANEQFF
TRBJ1-2,TRBV5-4,CASSFRGQGNYGYTF
TRBJ2-7,TRBV2,CASRDSSGEQYF
TRBJ2-7,TRBV19,CASSMSGRIYEQYF
TRBJ2-2,TRBV12-5,CASGLKGAGELFF
TRBJ2-5,TRBV29-1,CSVEDLLDIPGRAQYF
TRBJ1-2,TRBV2,CASSDPGASFYGYTF
TRBJ2-7,TRBV7-9,CASSTGQGGEQYF
TRBJ2-1,TRBV28,CASSLSGGINEQFF
TRBJ1-2,TRBV27,CASRGVLGGYTF
TRBJ2-7,TRBV5-6,CASITLAEPTTYEQYF
TRBJ1-5,TRBV18,CASSPRNDRGNQPQHF
TRBJ2-5,TRBV18,CASSLGTREARETQYF
TRBJ2-7,TRBV21-1,CASSTTGDSSYEQYF
TRBJ2-3,TRBV9,CASSARSRMPSTDTQYF
TRBJ2-1,TRBV21-1,CASSKAVLRLGCYNEQFF
TRBJ2-3,TRBV15,CATSRGSHWTSGSRPDTQYF
TRBJ1-1,TRBV6-5,CASSYLTGGWNTEAFF
TRBJ1-1,TRBV5-4,CASSQIGVGVGTEAFF
TRBJ2-5,TRBV5-4,CASSTGTSDKFGTQYF
TRBJ2-6,TRBV29-1,CSVQNSGANVLTF
TRBJ2-7,TRBV9,CASSVANEGSGEQYF
TRBJ2-2,TRBV5-8,CASSLPAQGELFF
TRBJ2-1,TRBV14,CASSPFGGGTDNEQFF
TRBJ1-5,TRBV14,CASSQAWKGECQPQHF
TRBJ2-5,TRBV18,CASSPSTGGETQYF
TRBJ2-7,TRBV30,CAWSAGGTGRYEQYF
TRBJ2-5,TRBV5-1,CASSFLDQETQYF
TRBJ2-7,TRBV30,CAWSAGVYEQYF
TRBJ2-7,TRBV19,CASSSGGAESTYEQYF
TRBJ2-7,TRBV27,CASSLSIPYEQYF
TRBJ2-1,TRBV7-9,CASSGEGTSGSPDEQFF
TRBJ2-3,TRBV5-1,CASTRQPSTDTQYF
TRBJ2-1,TRBV9,CASSDSFAGGLGNEQFF
TRBJ2-4,TRBV13,CASSPTSGAAKNIQYF
TRBJ1-3,TRBV19,CASSFRRDSGNTIYF
TRBJ1-2,TRBV5-6,CASSPEGQELRTGYTF
TRBJ2-5,TRBV10-3,CAISMPRTSGTYQETQYF
TRBJ1-1,TRBV6-5,CASRRGAMNTEAFF
TRBJ2-7,TRBV7-2,CASSQLNRGYEQYF
TRBJ1-5,TRBV4-3,CASSQNRGRSNQPQHF
TRBJ1-3,TRBV2,CASSEGFSGNTIYF
TRBJ2-3,TRBV5-4,CASSALGDTQYF
TRBJ2-7,TRBV11-2,CASTSMGGVQYF
TRBJ2-3,TRBV6-4,CASSKNGGTDTQYF
TRBJ1-1,TRBV6-6,CASRDTVLQGAFF
TRBJ1-5,TRBV10-3,CAIGQGDSQFNQPQHF
TRBJ2-2,TRBV28,CASKTQPGELFF
TRBJ2-1,TRBV18,CASSPGGWYDNEQFF
TRBJ2-7,TRBV6-5,CASSYEGQGIGEQYF